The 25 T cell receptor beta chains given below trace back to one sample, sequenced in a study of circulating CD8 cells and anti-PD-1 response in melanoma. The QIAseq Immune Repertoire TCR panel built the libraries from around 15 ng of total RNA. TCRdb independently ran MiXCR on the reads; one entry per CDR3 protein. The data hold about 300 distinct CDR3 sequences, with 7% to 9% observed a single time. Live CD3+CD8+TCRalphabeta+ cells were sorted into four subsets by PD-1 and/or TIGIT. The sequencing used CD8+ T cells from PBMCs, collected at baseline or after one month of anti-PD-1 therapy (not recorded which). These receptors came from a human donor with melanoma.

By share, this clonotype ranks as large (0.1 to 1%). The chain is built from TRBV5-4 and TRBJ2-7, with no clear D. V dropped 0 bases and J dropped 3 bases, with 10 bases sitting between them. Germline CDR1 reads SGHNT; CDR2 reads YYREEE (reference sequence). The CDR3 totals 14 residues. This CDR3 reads CASSLDNRYYEQYF. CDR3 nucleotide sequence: TGTGCCAGCAGCTTGGATAACAGATACTACGAGCAGTACTTC.

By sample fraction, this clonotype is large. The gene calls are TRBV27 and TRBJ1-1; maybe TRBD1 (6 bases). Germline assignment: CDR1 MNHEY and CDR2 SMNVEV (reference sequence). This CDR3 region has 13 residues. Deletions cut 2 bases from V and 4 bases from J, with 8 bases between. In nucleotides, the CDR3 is TGTGCCAGCAGTTTAAGGGGGACCACTGAAGCTTTCTTT. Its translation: CASSLRGTTEAFF.

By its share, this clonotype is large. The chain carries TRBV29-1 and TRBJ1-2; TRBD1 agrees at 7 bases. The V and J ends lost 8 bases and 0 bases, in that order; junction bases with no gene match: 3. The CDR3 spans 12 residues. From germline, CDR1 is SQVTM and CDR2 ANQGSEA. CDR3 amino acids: CSSQGTNYGYTF. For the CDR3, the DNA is TGCAGCTCACAGGGGACTAACTATGGCTACACCTTC.

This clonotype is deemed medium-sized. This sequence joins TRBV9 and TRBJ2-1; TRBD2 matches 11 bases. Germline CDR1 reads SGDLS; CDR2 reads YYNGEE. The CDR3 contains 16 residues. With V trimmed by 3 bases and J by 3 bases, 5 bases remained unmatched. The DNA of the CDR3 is TGTGCCAGCAGCGATCTAACTAGCGGGAGCTACAATGAGCAGTTCTTC. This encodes CASSDLTSGSYNEQFF.

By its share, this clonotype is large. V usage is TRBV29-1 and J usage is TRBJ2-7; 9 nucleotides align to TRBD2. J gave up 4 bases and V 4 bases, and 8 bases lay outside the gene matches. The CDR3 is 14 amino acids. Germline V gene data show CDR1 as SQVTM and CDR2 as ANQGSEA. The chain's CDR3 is CSVAAGGRFYEQYF. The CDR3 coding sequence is TGCAGCGTTGCGGCGGGAGGGAGGTTTTACGAGCAGTACTTC.

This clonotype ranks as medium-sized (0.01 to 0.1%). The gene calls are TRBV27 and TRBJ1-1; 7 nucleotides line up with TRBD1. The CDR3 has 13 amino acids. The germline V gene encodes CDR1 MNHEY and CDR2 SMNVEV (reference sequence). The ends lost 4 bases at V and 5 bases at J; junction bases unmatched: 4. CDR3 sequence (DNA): TGTGCCAGCAGTTACCAGGGGGGAACTGAAGCTTTCTTT. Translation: CASSYQGGTEAFF.

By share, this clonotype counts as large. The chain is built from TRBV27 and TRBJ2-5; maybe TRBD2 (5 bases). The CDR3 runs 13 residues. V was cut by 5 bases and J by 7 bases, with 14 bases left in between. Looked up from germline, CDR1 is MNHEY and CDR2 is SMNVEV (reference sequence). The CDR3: CASSPSRRGTQYF. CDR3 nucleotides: TGTGCCAGCAGTCCCTCCCGACGGGGGACCCAGTACTTC.

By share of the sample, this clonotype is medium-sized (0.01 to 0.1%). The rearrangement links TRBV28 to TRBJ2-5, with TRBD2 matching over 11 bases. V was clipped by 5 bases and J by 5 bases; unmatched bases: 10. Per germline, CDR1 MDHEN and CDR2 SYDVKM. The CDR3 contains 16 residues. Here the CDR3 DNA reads TGTGCCAGCAGTAGACTAGCGGGGTCCCTGGGGGAGACCCAGTACTTC. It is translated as CASSRLAGSLGETQYF.

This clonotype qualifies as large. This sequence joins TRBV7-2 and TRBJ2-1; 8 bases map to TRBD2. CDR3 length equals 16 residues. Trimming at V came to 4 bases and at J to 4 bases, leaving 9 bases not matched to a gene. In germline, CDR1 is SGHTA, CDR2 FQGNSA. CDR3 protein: CASSYDLRGVYNEQFF. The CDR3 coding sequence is TGTGCCAGCAGCTACGACTTGCGGGGGGTATACAATGAGCAGTTCTTC.

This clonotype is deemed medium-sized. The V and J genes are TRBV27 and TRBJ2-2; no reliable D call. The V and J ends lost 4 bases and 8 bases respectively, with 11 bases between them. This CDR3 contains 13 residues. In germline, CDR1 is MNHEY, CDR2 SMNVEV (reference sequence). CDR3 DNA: TGTGCCAGCAGTTGGACGGAGAGGGGGGAGCTGTTTTTT. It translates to CASSWTERGELFF.

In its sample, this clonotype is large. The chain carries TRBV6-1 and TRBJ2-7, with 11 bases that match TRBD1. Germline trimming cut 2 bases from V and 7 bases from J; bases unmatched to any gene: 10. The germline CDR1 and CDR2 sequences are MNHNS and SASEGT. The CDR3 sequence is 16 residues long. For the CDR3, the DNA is TGTGCCAGCAGTGAATATGGGACAGGGGGTAAACGGGAGCAGTACTTC. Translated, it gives CASSEYGTGGKREQYF.

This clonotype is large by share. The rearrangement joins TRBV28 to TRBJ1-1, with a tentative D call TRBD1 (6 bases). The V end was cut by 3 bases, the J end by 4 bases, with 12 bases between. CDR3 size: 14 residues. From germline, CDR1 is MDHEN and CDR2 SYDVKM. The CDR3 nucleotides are TGTGCCAGCAGTTTTTTAGGGGGGGGCACTGAAGCTTTCTTT. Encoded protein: CASSFLGGGTEAFF.

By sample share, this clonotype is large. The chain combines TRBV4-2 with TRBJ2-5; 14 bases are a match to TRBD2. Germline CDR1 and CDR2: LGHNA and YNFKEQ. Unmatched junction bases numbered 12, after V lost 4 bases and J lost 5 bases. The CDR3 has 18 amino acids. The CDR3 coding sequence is TGTGCCAGCAGCCCCTCCTGGGGGACTAGCGGGAGTCTGGAGACCCAGTACTTC. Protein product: CASSPSWGTSGSLETQYF.

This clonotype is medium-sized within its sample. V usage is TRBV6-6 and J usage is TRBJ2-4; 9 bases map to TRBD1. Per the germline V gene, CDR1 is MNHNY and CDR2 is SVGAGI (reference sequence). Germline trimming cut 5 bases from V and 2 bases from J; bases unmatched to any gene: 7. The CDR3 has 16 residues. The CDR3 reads CASSQDRGGPKNIQYF. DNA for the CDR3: TGTGCCAGCAGTCAGGACAGGGGAGGGCCCAAAAACATTCAGTACTTC.

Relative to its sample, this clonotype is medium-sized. The CDR3 spells CAWSVDGPREFF. The CDR3 DNA is TGTGCCTGGAGTGTTGACGGCCCGAGGGAGTTCTTC. The rearrangement links TRBV30 to TRBJ2-1; TRBD2 might be the D (5 bases). Between the trimmed V and J ends, which lost 0 bases and 14 bases, there was a span of 14 bases. Germline assignment: CDR1 GTSNPN and CDR2 SVGIG (reference sequence). This CDR3 region has 12 residues.

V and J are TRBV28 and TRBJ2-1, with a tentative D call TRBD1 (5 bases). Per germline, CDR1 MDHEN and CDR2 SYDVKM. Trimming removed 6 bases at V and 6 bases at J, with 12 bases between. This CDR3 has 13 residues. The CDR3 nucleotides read TGTGCCAGCAGAGAGGACACCACCAATGAGCAGTTCTTC. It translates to CASREDTTNEQFF.

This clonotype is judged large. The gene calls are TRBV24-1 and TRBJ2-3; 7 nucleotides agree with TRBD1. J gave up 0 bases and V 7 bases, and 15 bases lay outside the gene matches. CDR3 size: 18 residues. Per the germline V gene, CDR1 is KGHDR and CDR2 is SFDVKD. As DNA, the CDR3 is TGTGCCACCAGGGCCCGCGAAGGGGACAGTTCTAGCACAGATACGCAGTATTTT. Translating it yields CATRAREGDSSSTDTQYF.

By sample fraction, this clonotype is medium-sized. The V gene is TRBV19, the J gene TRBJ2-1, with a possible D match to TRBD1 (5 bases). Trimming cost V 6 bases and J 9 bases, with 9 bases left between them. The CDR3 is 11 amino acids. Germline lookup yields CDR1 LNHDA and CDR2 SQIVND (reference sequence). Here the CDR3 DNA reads TGTGCCAGTAGGTGGGGCGGTGAGCAGTTCTTC. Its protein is CASRWGGEQFF.

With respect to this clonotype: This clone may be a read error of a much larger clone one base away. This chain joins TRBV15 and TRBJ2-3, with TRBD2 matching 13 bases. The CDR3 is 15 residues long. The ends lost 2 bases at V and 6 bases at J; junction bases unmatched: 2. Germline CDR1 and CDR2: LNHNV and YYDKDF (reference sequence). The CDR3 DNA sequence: TGTGCCACCAGCAGAAGGACTAGCGGGGGTGATACGCAGTATTTT. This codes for CATSRRTSGGDTQYF.

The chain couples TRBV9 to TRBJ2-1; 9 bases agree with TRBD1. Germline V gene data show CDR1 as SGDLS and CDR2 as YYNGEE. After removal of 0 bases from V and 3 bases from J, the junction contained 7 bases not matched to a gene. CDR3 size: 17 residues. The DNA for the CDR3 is TGTGCCAGCAGCGTAGGGCATGGACAGGGGAACTACAATGAGCAGTTCTTC. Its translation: CASSVGHGQGNYNEQFF.

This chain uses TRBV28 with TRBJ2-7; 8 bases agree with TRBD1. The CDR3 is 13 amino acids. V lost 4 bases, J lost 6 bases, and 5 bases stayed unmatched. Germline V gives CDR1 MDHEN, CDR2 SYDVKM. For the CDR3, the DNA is TGTGCCAGCAGTTCCGGACAGGGACCCGAGCAGTACTTC. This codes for CASSSGQGPEQYF.

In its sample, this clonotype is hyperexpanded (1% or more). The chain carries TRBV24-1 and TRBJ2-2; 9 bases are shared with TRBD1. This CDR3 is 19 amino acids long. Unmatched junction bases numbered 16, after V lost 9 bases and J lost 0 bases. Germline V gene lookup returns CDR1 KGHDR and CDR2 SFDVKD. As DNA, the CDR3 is TGTGCCACCTCGTCCATCGGGACAGGGACTATGACGAACACCGGGGAGCTGTTTTTT. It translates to CATSSIGTGTMTNTGELFF.

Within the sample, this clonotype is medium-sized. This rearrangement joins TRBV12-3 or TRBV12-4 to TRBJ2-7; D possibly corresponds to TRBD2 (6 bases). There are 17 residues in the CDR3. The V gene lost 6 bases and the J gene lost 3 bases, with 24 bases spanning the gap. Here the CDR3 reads CASSPDNGGIRGYEQYF. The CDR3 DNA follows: TGTGCCAGCAGCCCAGACAACGGGGGAATAAGAGGCTACGAGCAGTACTTC.

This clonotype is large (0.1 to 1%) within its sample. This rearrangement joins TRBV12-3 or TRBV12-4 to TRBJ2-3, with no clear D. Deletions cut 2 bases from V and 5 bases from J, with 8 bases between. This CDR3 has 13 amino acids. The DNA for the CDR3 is TGTGCCAGCAGTTTATTGAGGCGAGATACGCAGTATTTT. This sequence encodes CASSLLRRDTQYF.

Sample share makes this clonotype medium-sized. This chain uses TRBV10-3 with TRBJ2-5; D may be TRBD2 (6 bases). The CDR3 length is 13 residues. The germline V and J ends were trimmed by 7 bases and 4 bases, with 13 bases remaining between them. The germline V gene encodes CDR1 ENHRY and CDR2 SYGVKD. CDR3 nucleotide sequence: TGTGCCATCACAAGCGGGCGTTCAGAGACCCAGTACTTC. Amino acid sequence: CAITSGRSETQYF.